A single sample is the source of the 21 T cell receptor beta chains below, sequenced in a study of T cell changes during pregnancy in multiple sclerosis. Clones were read by immunoSEQ multiplex PCR, and TCRdb kept only the in-frame ones, dropping some. Among tens of thousands of clones listed, just over 90% were seen once. The source was CD4+ T cells from peripheral blood mononuclear cells, collected in the second trimester of pregnancy. The receptors stem from a female donor with multiple sclerosis, enrolled in a pregnancy study.

The chain combines TRBV7-2 with TRBJ2-1, with 9 bases aligning to TRBD2. The germline V gene encodes CDR1 SGHTA and CDR2 FQGNSA. With 4 bases clipped from V and 2 bases from J, the junction kept 6 bases outside the gene matches. The CDR3 runs to 16 residues. CDR3 coding DNA: TGTGCCAGCAGCTCTAGGACTAGCGTGACCTACAATGAGCAGTTCTTC. Protein: CASSSRTSVTYNEQFF.

This clone was seen a few times. This chain joins TRBV9 and TRBJ1-3, with D perhaps matching TRBD1 (5 bases). CDR3 size: 14 residues. Germline CDR1 SGDLS, CDR2 YYNGEE. Trimming removed 2 bases at V and 2 bases at J, with 8 bases between. CDR3 residues: CASSVLGPGNTIYF. CDR3 nucleotide sequence: TGTGCCAGCAGCGTGTTGGGGCCTGGAAACACCATATATTTT.

The chain has TRBV6-1 and TRBJ1-5; no definite D call. CDR1 MNHNS and CDR2 SASEGT come from the germline V gene. V lost 1 base, J lost 7 bases, and 11 bases lay in between. This CDR3 has 14 residues. CDR3 in DNA: TGTGCCAGCAGTGAAGTGCCAGTAGCCCAGCCCCAGCATTTT. Its protein is CASSEVPVAQPQHF.

The chain links TRBV27 to TRBJ2-1, with 7 bases matching TRBD1. CDR1 is MNHEY, CDR2 SMNVEV, per germline (reference sequence). With V trimmed by 6 bases and J by 3 bases, 8 bases remained unmatched. The CDR3 runs 15 residues. As DNA, the CDR3 is TGTGCCAGCAGAAATGGGGACAGAGTCTACAATGAGCAGTTCTTC. Its protein is CASRNGDRVYNEQFF.

The chain carries TRBV10-1 and TRBJ2-3, with D possibly TRBD1 on 6 matching bases. The CDR3 runs 14 residues. Germline assignment: CDR1 WNHNN and CDR2 SYGVQD (reference sequence). Trimming took 6 bases from V and 3 from J, leaving 13 bases between them. CDR3 in DNA: TGCGCCAGCAGCCAGGGGCGGTGGACAGATACGCAGTATTTT. This translates into CASSQGRWTDTQYF.

This chain joins TRBV5-1 and TRBJ2-7; maybe TRBD1 (5 bases). The CDR3 covers 17 residues. V was cut by 0 bases and J by 3 bases, with 19 bases left in between. Germline V gene data show CDR1 as SGHRS and CDR2 as YFSETQ. DNA for the CDR3: TGCGCCAGCAGCTTGGCCAGAACAGGTCGGACGATCTACGAGCAGTACTTC. This gives the protein CASSLARTGRTIYEQYF.

The V gene is TRBV2, the J gene TRBJ1-4; a weak D match, TRBD1 (6 bases). Germline V gene sequence: CDR1 SNHLY, CDR2 FYNNEI. The CDR3 is 15 residues long. The V end lost 4 bases, the J end lost 3 bases, and 12 bases lay between the germline ends. In nucleotides, the CDR3 is TGTGCCAGCAGTGGAATACAGGGATCTAATGAAAAACTGTTTTTT. This sequence encodes CASSGIQGSNEKLFF.

This chain links TRBV2 with TRBJ1-1; D unclear. The CDR3 extends over 16 amino acids. Trimming pared 3 bases from V and 2 bases from J, leaving 16 bases between. CDR1 SNHLY and CDR2 FYNNEI come from the germline V gene. The CDR3 protein is CASSDRVARENTEAFF. CDR3 sequence (DNA): TGTGCCAGCAGTGATAGGGTAGCGCGGGAAAACACTGAAGCTTTCTTT.

This chain joins TRBV5-1 and TRBJ2-1, with 12 bases fitting TRBD2. V lost 5 bases and J lost 7; bases outside the gene matches: 13. The germline V gene encodes CDR1 SGHRS and CDR2 YFSETQ. This CDR3 has 17 residues. CDR3 sequence reads: CASRLNLAGGRFNEQFF. The CDR3 nucleotides read TGCGCCAGCAGATTGAATCTAGCGGGGGGGCGTTTTAATGAGCAGTTCTTC.

The chain has TRBV19 and TRBJ2-6; 10 bases are a match to TRBD1. Germline lookup yields CDR1 LNHDA and CDR2 SQIVND (reference sequence). With 8 bases clipped from V and 2 bases from J, the junction kept 0 bases outside the gene matches. The CDR3 consists of 14 residues. CDR3 in amino acids: CASGQGAGANVLTF. CDR3 bases: TGTGCCAGTGGACAGGGGGCTGGGGCCAACGTCCTGACTTTC.

The CDR3 reads CASSDSPYEQYF. The CDR3 DNA follows: TGTGCCAGCAGCGACAGTCCCTACGAGCAGTACTTC. The chain is built from TRBV7-9 and TRBJ2-7; maybe TRBD1 (5 bases). The CDR3 length is 12 residues. CDR1 SEHNR and CDR2 FQNEAQ come from the germline V gene (reference sequence). Trimming removed 5 bases from V and 2 bases from J, with 7 bases in between.

The chain employs TRBV5-1 and TRBJ2-1; 15 nucleotides align to TRBD2. Germline CDR1 is SGHRS and CDR2 is YFSETQ. The CDR3 covers 19 residues. V was clipped by 0 bases and J by 4 bases; unmatched bases: 8. CDR3 sequence: CASSLAGTSGGPAYNEQFF. The DNA for the CDR3 is TGCGCCAGCAGCTTGGCTGGGACTAGCGGGGGGCCGGCGTACAATGAGCAGTTCTTC.

V gene TRBV7-9 combines with J gene TRBJ2-2; a weak D match, TRBD1 (5 bases). The CDR3 has 16 amino acids. Germline values: CDR1 SEHNR, CDR2 FQNEAQ (reference sequence). V was cut by 6 bases and J by 0 bases, with 14 bases left in between. CDR3 amino acids: CASRGQGGSNTGELFF. The CDR3 DNA sequence: TGTGCCAGCAGGGGGCAGGGCGGCTCGAACACCGGGGAGCTGTTTTTT.

This clone has more than one count but fewer than ten. This sequence joins TRBV5-6 and TRBJ1-2; 7 nucleotides match TRBD1. CDR1 and CDR2 (germline): SGHDT, YYEEEE. V lost 5 bases, J lost 3 bases, and 7 bases stayed unmatched. The CDR3 is 14 residues long. In DNA form, the CDR3 reads TGTGCCAGCAGTTCACCCGGGACAGACTATGGCTACACCTTC. Protein sequence: CASSSPGTDYGYTF. The whole variable domain, remainder taken from reference TRBV5-6 and TRBJ1-2, is DAGVTQSPTHLIKTRGQQVTLRCSPKSGHDTVSWYQQALGQGPQFIFQYYEEEERQRGNFPDRFSGHQFPNYSSELNVNALLLGDSALYLCASSSPGTDYGYTFGSGTRLTVV.

V usage is TRBV7-2 and J usage is TRBJ2-5; 8 bases map to TRBD2. The CDR3 extends over 15 amino acids. CDR1 SGHTA and CDR2 FQGNSA come from the germline V gene. The J segment lost 5 bases and the V segment lost 1 base, leaving 6 bases of the junction unmatched. CDR3 sequence (DNA): TGTGCCAGCAGCTTAGGCGGGGGGACGGGGGAGACCCAGTACTTC. Amino acid sequence: CASSLGGGTGETQYF. Variable domain in full (rest from reference TRBV7-2 and TRBJ2-5): GAGVSQSPSNKVTEKGKDVELRCDPISGHTALYWYRQSLGQGLEFLIYFQGNSAPDKSGLPSDRFSAERTGGSVSTLTIQRTQQEDSAVYLCASSLGGGTGETQYFGPGTRLLVL.

The CDR3 DNA sequence: TGCGCCAGCAGTGACCTAGCGGGAACGCTAGAGGATACGCAGTATTTT. Protein sequence: CASSDLAGTLEDTQYF. The genes are TRBV10-1 and TRBJ2-3; 9 nucleotides agree with TRBD2. Unmatched junction bases numbered 10, after V lost 3 bases and J lost 6 bases. The CDR3 loop spans 16 amino acids. Germline loops: CDR1 WNHNN, CDR2 SYGVQD (reference sequence).

The chain joins TRBV10-3 to TRBJ2-6; D not resolved. The CDR3 is 13 amino acids. The germline V gene has CDR1 ENHRY and CDR2 SYGVKD. V shed 10 bases and J shed 0 bases, with 7 bases lying between them. This CDR3 is CATESSGANVLTF. Written as DNA, the CDR3 is TGTGCCACAGAAAGCTCTGGGGCCAACGTCCTGACTTTC.

The rearrangement uses TRBV5-1 and TRBJ2-3; 13 bases fit TRBD2. V lost 4 bases and J lost 6; bases outside the gene matches: 5. Germline-derived CDR1 and CDR2 are SGHRS and YFSETQ. CDR3 size: 15 residues. CDR3 sequence reads: CASSGTSGEVDTQYF. The CDR3 DNA is TGCGCCAGCAGCGGGACTAGCGGGGAGGTGGATACGCAGTATTTT.

This chain links TRBV6-6 with TRBJ2-7; 10 positions agree with TRBD1. The CDR3 runs to 15 residues. V was pared by 6 bases and J by 4 bases, with 9 bases of the junction left unmatched. In germline, CDR1 is MNHNY, CDR2 SVGAGI (reference sequence). CDR3 DNA: TGTGCCAGCAGCTCCCCGGGACAGGGGACTTACGAGCAGTACTTC. This encodes CASSSPGQGTYEQYF.

This sequence joins TRBV7-3 and TRBJ2-1; maybe TRBD2 (5 bases). The CDR3 sequence is 15 residues long. CDR1 is SGHTA and CDR2 is FQGTGA in the germline V gene. Trimming cost V 5 bases and J 0 bases, with 11 bases left between them. CDR3 loop: CASSHSGDSYNEQFF. The CDR3 bases are TGTGCCAGCAGCCACAGCGGTGACTCCTACAATGAGCAGTTCTTC.

This clone came up a few times. The J gene is TRBJ1-5, the V gene TRBV28; D not resolved. V was cut by 6 bases and J by 4 bases, with 7 bases left in between. There are 12 residues in the CDR3. Looked up from germline, CDR1 is MDHEN and CDR2 is SYDVKM. This CDR3 is CASRLTNQPQHF. The DNA of the CDR3 is TGTGCCAGCAGACTTACGAATCAGCCCCAGCATTTT.